This entry describes one T cell receptor beta chain. Its target is not known. Trimming pared 1 base from V and 0 bases from J, leaving 8 bases between. CDR3 length: 14 amino acids. Germline V gene sequence: CDR1 SQVTM, CDR2 ANQGSEA. Ranging in age from about 6 to 95, the donors were healthy Caucasian individuals from Russia. Each sample yielded at least 6 micrograms of PBMC total RNA. It was with a sample-barcoded 5' primer and a J-beta primer mix that a second PCR of roughly 7 to 12 cycles was run. TCRdb ran MiXCR on the 5' RACE reads and lists one entry per CDR3 protein. Seen here are 1.5 million to 2 million distinct CDR3 sequences, roughly 30% observed once, and the top ten hold 10% to 12%. The data were taken from a study of blood T cells in healthy people across ages. Study outcomes and limitations: Diversity of TCR beta per million T cells declined in a roughly linear way with age.

The receptor comes from a woman aged 30 to 39 in good health. The rearrangement uses TRBV29-1 and TRBJ2-3; the D gene is possibly TRBD2 (5 bases). The sequencing sample was made of blood. As DNA, the CDR3 is TGCAGCGTTGAAGTACGGGAAAGCACAGATACGCAGTATTTT. It encodes CSVEVRESTDTQYF.